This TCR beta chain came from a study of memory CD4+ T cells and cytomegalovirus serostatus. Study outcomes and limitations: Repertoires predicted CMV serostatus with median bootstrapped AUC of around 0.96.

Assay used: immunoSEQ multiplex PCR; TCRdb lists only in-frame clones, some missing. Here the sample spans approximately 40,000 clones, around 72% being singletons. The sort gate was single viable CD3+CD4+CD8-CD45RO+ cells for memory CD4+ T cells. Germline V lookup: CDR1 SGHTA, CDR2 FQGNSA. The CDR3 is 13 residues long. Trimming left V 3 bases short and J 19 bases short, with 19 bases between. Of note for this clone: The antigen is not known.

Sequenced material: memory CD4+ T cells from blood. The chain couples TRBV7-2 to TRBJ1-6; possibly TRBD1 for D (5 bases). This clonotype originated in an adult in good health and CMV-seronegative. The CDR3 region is CASSLGVGTSIHF. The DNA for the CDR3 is TGTGCCAGCAGCTTGGGGGTAGGGACCTCCATTCACTTT.